Listed below are T cell receptor beta chains from one sample, sequenced in a study of regulatory T cells in long-lasting Graves disease. From the multiplex PCR reads, TCRdb called clonotypes with MiXCR, one entry per CDR3 protein. The sample includes fewer than 650,000 distinct CDR3 sequences, about 16% of them seen just once. Separately, the same data were catalogued under a study of T cells in Graves' hyperthyroidism and ophthalmopathy.

Sample: peripheral blood mononuclear cells (PBMCs), taken at new diagnosis, from a patient treated with antithyroid drugs. These receptors all come from a man aged 18 to 29 with Graves disease. CDR3s include the opening cysteine and the closing phenylalanine or tryptophan. The D gene is left open where the match is weak. Rows may omit the clone size; those that give it use once, few, many or a size class.

size: many; J: TRBJ1-1; V: TRBV13; length: 13; D: -; DNA: TGTGCCAGCTGCACGGGAAGGAACACTGAAGCTTTCTTT; CDR3: CASCTGRNTEAFF
size: many; J: TRBJ1-5; V: TRBV28; length: 14; D: -; DNA: TGTGCCAGCAGACGGACAGAGCGTAATCAGCCCCAGCATTTT; CDR3: CASRRTERNQPQHF
size: many; J: TRBJ2-7; V: TRBV5-1; length: 12; D: TRBD2; DNA: TGCGCCAGCAGCTTCTTAGCGGGCGAGCAGTACTTC; CDR3: CASSFLAGEQYF
size: few; J: TRBJ1-1; V: TRBV11-2; length: 13; D: -; DNA: TGTGCCAGCAGCCTACCTGGTGTCACTGAAGCTTTCTTT; CDR3: CASSLPGVTEAFF
size: many; J: TRBJ2-5; V: TRBV12-3/TRBV12-4; length: 13; D: -; DNA: TGTGCCAGCAGTGCCGGTCGGCGGGAGACCCAGTACTTC; CDR3: CASSAGRRETQYF
size: -; J: TRBJ2-1; V: TRBV5-1; length: 19; D: TRBD2; DNA: TGCGCCAGCAGCTCACGACCTTGGATAGCGGGAGAGATCTACAATGAGCAGTTCTTC; CDR3: CASSSRPWIAGEIYNEQFF
size: -; J: TRBJ2-3; V: TRBV13; length: 15; D: TRBD2; DNA: TGTGCCAGCAGCCAAACTAGCGGGAGGGCGAATACGCAGTATTTT; CDR3: CASSQTSGRANTQYF
size: many; J: TRBJ2-7; V: TRBV5-1; length: 16; D: TRBD2; DNA: TGCGCCAGCAGCTTTGGTAGCGGGAGGGCCGGGTACGAGCAGTACTTC; CDR3: CASSFGSGRAGYEQYF
size: many; J: TRBJ1-1; V: TRBV2; length: 15; D: -; DNA: TGTGCCAGCAGGCCTCACCTTGGACGGGGGACTGAAGCTTTCTTT; CDR3: CASRPHLGRGTEAFF
size: many; J: TRBJ2-7; V: TRBV28; length: 15; D: -; DNA: TGTGCCAGCAGTTGGAGACAGGGACTTTCCTACGAGCAGTACTTC; CDR3: CASSWRQGLSYEQYF
size: many; J: TRBJ1-2; V: TRBV30; length: 13; D: -; DNA: TGTGCCTGGAGTGTCGGGGCTAACTATGGCTACACCTTC; CDR3: CAWSVGANYGYTF
size: few; J: TRBJ2-1; V: TRBV20-1; length: 15; D: -; DNA: TGCAGTGCTCCTTCCCTAGCGAGCGGCTACAATGAGCAGTTCTTC; CDR3: CSAPSLASGYNEQFF
size: many; J: TRBJ2-5; V: TRBV5-1; length: 15; D: TRBD2; DNA: TGCGCCAGCAGCTTGGTAGCGGGAGCCGAAGAGACCCAGTACTTC; CDR3: CASSLVAGAEETQYF
size: many; J: TRBJ2-7; V: TRBV2; length: 14; D: TRBD1; DNA: TGTGCCAGCAGTGGTTCCACAGGGGACTACGAGCAGTACTTC; CDR3: CASSGSTGDYEQYF
size: -; J: TRBJ2-3; V: TRBV30; length: 14; D: TRBD1; DNA: TGTGCCCGGAGACAGGGAGTCCCCACAGATACGCAGTATTTT; CDR3: CARRQGVPTDTQYF
size: -; J: TRBJ1-6; V: TRBV30; length: 13; D: -; DNA: TGTGCCTGGAGCCCTTCTGGGAATTCACCCCTCCACTTT; CDR3: CAWSPSGNSPLHF
size: -; J: TRBJ2-1; V: TRBV14; length: 14; D: -; DNA: TGTGCCAGCAGCCAAAACAGAGGGGTGGGTGAGCAGTTCTTC; CDR3: CASSQNRGVGEQFF
size: few; J: TRBJ2-1; V: TRBV5-4; length: 14; D: -; DNA: TGTGCCAGCAGCTCCGGGGGCGCCTACAATGAGCAGTTCTTC; CDR3: CASSSGGAYNEQFF
size: -; J: TRBJ1-5; V: TRBV12-3/TRBV12-4; length: 15; D: -; DNA: TGTGCCAGCAGCCCCGGACCGCATAGCAATCAGCCCCAGCATTTT; CDR3: CASSPGPHSNQPQHF
size: -; J: TRBJ2-3; V: TRBV7-9; length: 14; D: -; DNA: TGTGCCAGCAGCTTAGTTACTAGCACAGATACGCAGTATTTT; CDR3: CASSLVTSTDTQYF
size: many; J: TRBJ2-1; V: TRBV24-1; length: 14; D: -; DNA: TGTGCCACCAGTGATCTCTTAAGGCACAATGAGCAGTTCTTC; CDR3: CATSDLLRHNEQFF
size: -; J: TRBJ1-2; V: TRBV2; length: 15; D: TRBD1; DNA: TGTGCCAGGGGGGACAGGGAAGTTCCAAGTATTGGCCACACCTTC; CDR3: CARGDREVPSIGHTF
size: few; J: TRBJ2-7; V: TRBV3-1; length: 18; D: -; DNA: TGTGCCAGCAGCCAAGTGGCAGCCGGGGCCAGCGGCTCCTACGAGCAGTACTTC; CDR3: CASSQVAAGASGSYEQYF
size: -; J: TRBJ2-3; V: TRBV20-1; length: 14; D: -; DNA: TGCAGTGCTAGGAGGCGGGGTATCACAGATACGCAGTATTTT; CDR3: CSARRRGITDTQYF
size: many; J: TRBJ2-7; V: TRBV27; length: 15; D: -; DNA: TGTGCCAGCAGTGGGAGTAAGGTGTCGTCCTACGAGCAGTACTTC; CDR3: CASSGSKVSSYEQYF
size: many; J: TRBJ2-3; V: TRBV30; length: 15; D: TRBD2; DNA: TGTGCCTGGAGCACCGGGACTAGGTACACAGATACGCAGTATTTT; CDR3: CAWSTGTRYTDTQYF
size: few; J: TRBJ1-3; V: TRBV18; length: 15; D: TRBD1; DNA: TGTGCCAGCTCACCAATGGACAGGGTTGGAAACACCATATATTTT; CDR3: CASSPMDRVGNTIYF
size: -; J: TRBJ2-5; V: TRBV30; length: 13; D: -; DNA: TGTGCCTGGAGTGTACACGAGGAAGAGACCCAGTACTTC; CDR3: CAWSVHEEETQYF
size: many; J: TRBJ2-7; V: TRBV6-2/TRBV6-3; length: 14; D: TRBD1; DNA: TGTGCCAGCAGGCCGGGACAGCAATACCACGAGCAGTACTTC; CDR3: CASRPGQQYHEQYF
size: -; J: TRBJ2-5; V: TRBV27; length: 15; D: TRBD2; DNA: TGTGCCAGCAGGGGGGCTAGCGGGGGGAAAGGGACCCAGTACTTC; CDR3: CASRGASGGKGTQYF